Below, 13 T cell receptor beta chains from the same sample are listed, as sequenced in a study of T cell repertoires in cytomegalovirus infection. A single record per CDR3 protein comes from TCRdb applying MiXCR to the reads. The top ten clones hold roughly 15% of a sample with hundreds of thousands of distinct CDR3 sequences, roughly a third of them seen once. No antigen has been assigned to these receptors. The starting material was cultured PBMCs, obtained from culture after CMV antigen stimulation. The source of these receptors is a human donor in good health (CMV status not recorded). Some clones in this sample may be carry-over from other donors' samples.

The gene calls are TRBV11-2 and TRBJ2-1; D may be TRBD2 (6 bases). V lost 1 base and J 8 bases, leaving 15 bases between the germline ends. The CDR3 length is 15 residues. Germline CDR1 SGHAT, CDR2 FQNNGV. The CDR3 coding sequence is TGTGCCAGCAGCTTAGTGGGCGGGATGCAGTATGAGCAGTTCTTC. This encodes CASSLVGGMQYEQFF.

This chain connects TRBV7-2 to TRBJ2-2, with D uncertain. The CDR3 loop spans 15 amino acids. V was trimmed by 1 base and J by 5 bases, leaving 11 bases between them. Germline values: CDR1 SGHTA, CDR2 FQGNSA. The CDR3 DNA sequence: TGTGCCAGCAGCTTAGGGGCCGTTCGGACCGGGGAGCTGTTTTTT. It is translated as CASSLGAVRTGELFF.

This clonotype was counted ten times or more. This chain uses TRBV2 with TRBJ2-7; weak D call: TRBD1 (6 bases). CDR1 is SNHLY and CDR2 is FYNNEI in the germline V gene. This CDR3 has 15 amino acids. With 4 bases removed from V and 0 bases from J, the gap between germline ends came to 13 bases. CDR3 sequence reads: CASSAHRDSSYEQYF. The DNA for the CDR3 is TGTGCCAGCAGTGCTCACAGGGATAGCTCCTACGAGCAGTACTTC.

This clonotype has only a few counts. The gene calls are TRBV4-1 and TRBJ1-1; D gene ambiguous. Trimming removed 6 bases at V and 0 bases at J, with 11 bases between. Germline loops: CDR1 MGHRA, CDR2 YSYEKL. The CDR3 spans 14 residues. The CDR3 nucleotides read TGCGCCAGCAGACCCGGACCGATGAACACTGAAGCTTTCTTT. Translation gives CASRPGPMNTEAFF.

The sample holds a few counts of this clonotype. CDR3 region: CASSFQGNAPQHF. As DNA, the CDR3 is TGTGCCAGCAGCTTTCAGGGCAACGCGCCCCAGCATTTT. This chain joins TRBV7-2 and TRBJ1-5, with TRBD1 as a possible D gene (5 bases). CDR1 SGHTA and CDR2 FQGNSA come from the germline V gene. This CDR3 spans 13 amino acids. V shed 3 bases and J shed 9 bases, with 12 bases lying between them.

This clonotype was counted only a few times. The rearrangement uses TRBV5-4 and TRBJ2-5; possibly TRBD2 for D (6 bases). The germline V and J ends were trimmed by 0 bases and 1 base, with 13 bases remaining between them. This CDR3 is built from 16 residues. The germline V gene encodes CDR1 SGHNT and CDR2 YYREEE (reference sequence). The CDR3 is CASSLEAGRPQETQYF. Here the CDR3 DNA reads TGTGCCAGCAGCTTGGAGGCGGGGAGGCCCCAAGAGACCCAGTACTTC.

J is TRBJ2-5 and V is TRBV5-6; the D is unclear. This CDR3 spans 13 amino acids. The V gene's germline CDR1 is SGHDT and CDR2 YYEEEE. V dropped 2 bases and J dropped 2 bases, with 7 bases sitting between them. The DNA of the CDR3 is TGTGCCAGCAGCTTCCCACTTCAAGAGACCCAGTACTTC. It encodes CASSFPLQETQYF.

This clonotype was picked up many times. This chain connects TRBV12-3 or TRBV12-4 to TRBJ2-5, with 7 bases aligning to TRBD1. J was trimmed by 5 bases and V by 6 bases; bases with no gene match: 9. The CDR3 is 14 residues long. The chain's CDR3 is CASSPRQGQETQYF. CDR3 DNA: TGTGCCAGCAGCCCGCGACAGGGCCAGGAGACCCAGTACTTC.

This chain links TRBV15 with TRBJ2-7, with 9 bases aligning to TRBD1. The germline V gene has CDR1 LNHNV and CDR2 YYDKDF (reference sequence). The CDR3 totals 13 residues. V trimming: 6 bases; J trimming: 3 bases; junction bases outside the gene matches: 3. CDR3 nucleotide sequence: TGTGCCACCAGTACGGGACAGGGCTACGAGCAGTACTTC. This translates into CATSTGQGYEQYF. Looking up the rest from reference TRBV15 and TRBJ2-7 gives the full variable domain: DAMVIQNPRYQVTQFGKPVTLSCSQTLNHNVMYWYQQKSSQAPKLLFHYYDKDFNNEADTPDNFQSRRPNTSFCFLDIRSPGLGDTAMYLCATSTGQGYEQYFGPGTRLTVT.

The V and J genes are TRBV10-3 and TRBJ2-3, with 7 positions matching TRBD2. Losses at the gene ends were 8 bases for V and 1 base for J; bases not matched to a gene: 3. Germline V gene data show CDR1 as ENHRY and CDR2 as SYGVKD. The CDR3 has 13 amino acids. CDR3 nucleotides: TGTGCCATCGTGGCGGGAGGCACAGATACGCAGTATTTT. It yields the protein CAIVAGGTDTQYF.

V and J are TRBV4-3 and TRBJ2-3, with a tentative D call TRBD1 (5 bases). Germline loops: CDR1 LGHNA, CDR2 YSLEER. The length of the CDR3 is 16 residues. Trimming took off 1 base at V and 2 bases at J, with 13 bases between the two ends. CDR3 nucleotide sequence: TGCGCCAGCAGCCAAGGGTCGGGCAGGGTCACAGATACGCAGTATTTT. This translates into CASSQGSGRVTDTQYF.

The table lists this clonotype with a few counts. The chain couples TRBV5-4 to TRBJ1-2, with a weak D call TRBD1 (5 bases). CDR3 length: 15 residues. V lost 4 bases and J 3 bases, leaving 16 bases between the germline ends. Germline V gene sequence: CDR1 SGHNT, CDR2 YYREEE (reference sequence). As DNA, the CDR3 is TGTGCCAGCAGCGCCTTGGGGGTCGGGGACTATGGCTACACCTTC. This codes for CASSALGVGDYGYTF.

The chain is built from TRBV7-2 and TRBJ2-1; tentative D call: TRBD2 (6 bases). V lost 5 bases, J lost 8 bases, and 19 bases lay in between. There are 15 residues in the CDR3. Germline V gene sequence: CDR1 SGHTA, CDR2 FQGNSA. CDR3 protein: CASSLRLGWGHEQFF. The CDR3 DNA follows: TGTGCCAGCAGCCTTCGACTAGGGTGGGGCCATGAGCAGTTCTTC. Full variable domain (remainder filled in from reference TRBV7-2 and TRBJ2-1): GAGVSQSPSNKVTEKGKDVELRCDPISGHTALYWYRQSLGQGLEFLIYFQGNSAPDKSGLPSDRFSAERTGGSVSTLTIQRTQQEDSAVYLCASSLRLGWGHEQFFGPGTRLTVL.